These 22 T cell receptor beta chains originate from one sample sequenced in a study of blood T cell repertoires in COVID-19. Generated by immunoSEQ multiplex PCR, the TCRdb table keeps only in-frame clones and is missing some. There are 160,000 or so clones in the sample; about 83% occur only once, and 10% lies in the top ten. Sequencing was done on a sample of peripheral blood. These receptors came from a woman in her seventies with COVID-19, enrolled during active disease.

The chain carries TRBV27 and TRBJ2-2; 7 bases align to TRBD1. Losses at the gene ends were 1 base for V and 4 bases for J; bases not matched to a gene: 6. The CDR3 contains 16 residues. Per germline, CDR1 MNHEY and CDR2 SMNVEV (reference sequence). CDR3 nucleotide sequence: TGTGCCAGCAGTTTATGGCGACAGGGAGTCACCGGGGAGCTGTTTTTT. It yields the protein CASSLWRQGVTGELFF.

This clone was found a few times. The chain recombines TRBV3-1 (or the pseudogene TRBV3-2) with TRBJ1-2; possibly TRBD1 for D (6 bases). CDR3 size: 17 residues. Trimming took off 1 base at V and 8 bases at J, with 23 bases between the two ends. Germline V gives CDR1 LGHDT, CDR2 YNNKEL (reference sequence). This CDR3 reads CASSQVGAPSEVRGYTF. The DNA for the CDR3 is TGTGCCAGCAGCCAAGTGGGGGCCCCTTCCGAAGTAAGGGGCTACACCTTC.

The chain has TRBV5-1 and TRBJ1-2; D not certain. V lost 4 bases and J 4 bases, leaving 14 bases between the germline ends. In germline, CDR1 is SGHRS, CDR2 YFSETQ. The CDR3 sequence is 14 residues long. The CDR3 sequence: CASSDSEAAYGYTF. The DNA of the CDR3 is TGCGCCAGCAGCGATAGTGAGGCCGCCTATGGCTACACCTTC. Full variable domain (rest looked up from reference TRBV5-1 and TRBJ1-2): KAGVTQTPRYLIKTRGQQVTLSCSPISGHRSVSWYQQTPGQGLQFLFEYFSETQRNKGNFPGRFSGRQFSNSRSEMNVSTLELGDSALYLCASSDSEAAYGYTFGSGTRLTVV.

This clone has a single count. The chain recombines TRBV5-1 with TRBJ2-5; 10 nucleotides align to TRBD2. This CDR3 has 18 amino acids. After removal of 0 bases from V and 3 bases from J, the junction contained 11 bases not matched to a gene. Per germline, CDR1 SGHRS and CDR2 YFSETQ. The CDR3 loop reads CASSLGLAGLVVEETQYF. The CDR3, as DNA: TGCGCCAGCAGCTTGGGACTAGCGGGTCTGGTTGTGGAAGAGACCCAGTACTTC.

This clone was observed a handful of times. The rearrangement uses TRBV2 and TRBJ1-1; D is ambiguous. Deletions cut 2 bases from V and 4 bases from J, with 11 bases between. Germline CDR1 and CDR2: SNHLY and FYNNEI. This CDR3 has 14 amino acids. The CDR3 region is CASSELEQTTEAFF. The CDR3 DNA sequence: TGTGCCAGCAGTGAATTGGAGCAGACCACTGAAGCTTTCTTT.

This chain connects TRBV19 to TRBJ2-2, with TRBD1 matching 9 bases. Unmatched junction bases numbered 4, after V lost 0 bases and J lost 5 bases. This CDR3 region has 16 residues. Germline V lookup: CDR1 LNHDA, CDR2 SQIVND (reference sequence). The CDR3 coding sequence is TGTGCCAGTAGTATAGACCGGGACAGGGAGACCGGGGAGCTGTTTTTT. Residues: CASSIDRDRETGELFF.

This rearrangement joins TRBV30 to TRBJ1-1; tentatively, D is TRBD1 (5 bases). Germline CDR1 GTSNPN, CDR2 SVGIG (reference sequence). The CDR3 runs 14 residues. V shed 0 bases and J shed 4 bases, with 12 bases lying between them. As DNA, the CDR3 is TGTGCCTGGAGTGTACGCAGGGTGGGCACTGAAGCTTTCTTT. It yields the protein CAWSVRRVGTEAFF.

The chain has TRBV7-2 and TRBJ2-1; no clear D gene. Germline V CDR1 and CDR2: SGHTA, FQGNSA. The CDR3 has 10 residues. The V end lost 1 base, the J end lost 14 bases, and 6 bases lay between the germline ends. The DNA for the CDR3 is TGTGCCAGCAGCTTAGGGTCGGAGTTCTTC. Translating it yields CASSLGSEFF.

The rearrangement uses TRBV12-3 or TRBV12-4 and TRBJ1-4; 8 bases are shared with TRBD1. The CDR3 consists of 13 residues. Unmatched junction bases numbered 6, after V lost 8 bases and J lost 7 bases. The CDR3 DNA follows: TGTGCCAGCCGAACAGGGGGTGTTGAAAAACTGTTTTTT. Protein sequence: CASRTGGVEKLFF.

This clone turned up a few times. The chain has TRBV19 and TRBJ1-5; a weak D match, TRBD1 (6 bases). The germline V and J ends were trimmed by 4 bases and 3 bases, with 10 bases remaining between them. CDR3 size: 14 residues. The V gene's germline CDR1 is LNHDA and CDR2 SQIVND (reference sequence). CDR3 sequence (DNA): TGTGCCAGTAGTAAACAGGGATTCAATCAGCCCCAGCATTTT. Translated, it gives CASSKQGFNQPQHF.

The CDR3: CAISEWGDRPNNEQFF. The CDR3 DNA follows: TGTGCCATCAGTGAGTGGGGGGACAGACCGAACAATGAGCAGTTCTTC. This sequence joins TRBV10-3 and TRBJ2-1; possible D gene TRBD1, 7 bases. There are 16 residues in the CDR3. Between the trimmed V and J ends, which lost 1 base and 5 bases, there was a span of 15 bases. Germline V gene data show CDR1 as ENHRY and CDR2 as SYGVKD.

The V gene is TRBV7-8, the J gene TRBJ1-3; no definite D call. This CDR3 is built from 15 residues. With 2 bases removed from V and 0 bases from J, the gap between germline ends came to 8 bases. Germline V gene sequence: CDR1 SGHVS, CDR2 FQNEAQ. The CDR3 sequence: CASSLSGSSGNTIYF. The CDR3 bases are TGTGCCAGCAGCTTAAGTGGTAGCTCTGGAAACACCATATATTTT.

This sequence joins TRBV7-2 and TRBJ1-2, with TRBD1 identical over 9 bases. Germline V gene sequence: CDR1 SGHTA, CDR2 FQGNSA. Unmatched junction bases numbered 6, after V lost 1 base and J lost 3 bases. There are 16 residues in the CDR3. The CDR3 DNA reads as TGTGCCAGCAGCTTAGAGGGGACAGGGCCTTACTATGGCTACACCTTC. Its translation is CASSLEGTGPYYGYTF.

The chain combines TRBV5-4 with TRBJ2-3; 7 bases are shared with TRBD1. CDR3 length: 15 amino acids. V shed 4 bases, J shed 0 bases, and the junction held 5 bases outside the gene matches. CDR1 SGHNT and CDR2 YYREEE come from the germline V gene (reference sequence). CDR3 in amino acids: CASSRDRVSTDTQYF. The DNA of the CDR3 is TGTGCCAGCAGCCGGGACAGAGTAAGCACAGATACGCAGTATTTT.

The chain recombines TRBV29-1 with TRBJ1-1; TRBD1 is a possible D gene (5 bases). The germline V and J ends were trimmed by 4 bases and 6 bases, with 21 bases remaining between them. The CDR3 totals 15 residues. Germline lookup yields CDR1 SQVTM and CDR2 ANQGSEA. The CDR3 DNA sequence: TGCAGCGTTGGTCAAGTTCGGGGGGTCAGCGCTGAAGCTTTCTTT. Protein product: CSVGQVRGVSAEAFF.

The J gene is TRBJ2-7, the V gene TRBV11-2; 10 nucleotides align to TRBD2. CDR3 length equals 15 residues. J lost 7 bases, V lost 5 bases, and 11 bases had no gene match. Germline V gene sequence: CDR1 SGHAT, CDR2 FQNNGV. CDR3 bases: TGTGCCAGCAGCGCCCTACTAGCGGGGTCGGGGGAGCAGTACTTC. It yields the protein CASSALLAGSGEQYF. Together with reference TRBV11-2 and TRBJ2-7, the CDR3 gives the full variable domain: EAGVAQSPRYKIIEKRQSVAFWCNPISGHATLYWYQQILGQGPKLLIQFQNNGVVDDSQLPKDRFSAERLKGVDSTLKIQPAKLEDSAVYLCASSALLAGSGEQYFGPGTRLTVT.

The chain couples TRBV7-3 to TRBJ2-7, with 10 bases identical to TRBD1. V was pared by 6 bases and J by 5 bases, with 4 bases of the junction left unmatched. CDR1 and CDR2 (germline): SGHTA, FQGTGA. CDR3 length: 13 residues. The CDR3 sequence: CASRKTGGHEQYF. CDR3 coding DNA: TGTGCCAGCAGGAAGACAGGGGGCCACGAGCAGTACTTC.

V is TRBV4-1 and J is TRBJ2-3, with 8 bases aligning to TRBD2. The V segment lost 0 bases and the J segment 5 bases; nucleotides outside the gene matches: 7. Germline CDR1 reads MGHRA; CDR2 reads YSYEKL. CDR3 length equals 16 residues. CDR3 in DNA: TGCGCCAGCAGCCAAGATTCCGGGGGACTAGGAGATACGCAGTATTTT. It is translated as CASSQDSGGLGDTQYF.

This clone has a single count. V is TRBV6-6 and J is TRBJ2-5, with D tentatively TRBD2 (6 bases). Germline assignment: CDR1 MNHNY and CDR2 SVGAGI (reference sequence). The V end was cut by 6 bases, the J end by 7 bases, with 15 bases between. There are 13 residues in the CDR3. CDR3: CASSLDTGGTQYF. In nucleotides, the CDR3 is TGTGCCAGCAGCCTGGACACCGGGGGGACCCAGTACTTC.

This rearrangement joins TRBV18 to TRBJ2-7; possibly TRBD2 for D (5 bases). The V and J ends lost 3 bases and 0 bases respectively, with 9 bases between them. This CDR3 is built from 14 residues. Per germline, CDR1 KGHSH and CDR2 LQKENI. The DNA for the CDR3 is TGTGCCAGCTCACCGAACGGGGACTCCTACGAGCAGTACTTC. This sequence encodes CASSPNGDSYEQYF. Drawing the rest from reference TRBV18 and TRBJ2-7, the complete variable domain is NAGVMQNPRHLVRRRGQEARLRCSPMKGHSHVYWYRQLPEEGLKFMVYLQKENIIDESGMPKERFSAEFPKEGPSILRIQQVVRGDSAAYFCASSPNGDSYEQYFGPGTRLTVT.

The V gene is TRBV28, the J gene TRBJ1-2; D possibly corresponds to TRBD1 (5 bases). The CDR3 is made up of 17 amino acids. Trimming removed 3 bases from V and 4 bases from J, with 21 bases in between. Looked up from germline, CDR1 is MDHEN and CDR2 is SYDVKM. CDR3 amino acids: CASSLSGRRGRFYGYTF. CDR3 DNA sequence: TGTGCCAGCAGTTTGAGCGGTCGGAGGGGCAGGTTCTATGGCTACACCTTC.

The chain is built from TRBV19 and TRBJ2-3; TRBD1 aligns across 8 bases. The CDR3 runs 15 residues. J lost 4 bases, V lost 6 bases, and 9 bases had no gene match. CDR1 and CDR2 (germline): LNHDA, SQIVND (reference sequence). CDR3 nucleotide sequence: TGTGCCAGTAGCGAAACAGGGGGGATGCCAGATACGCAGTATTTT. Its protein is CASSETGGMPDTQYF. Full variable domain (rest looked up from reference TRBV19 and TRBJ2-3): DGGITQSPKYLFRKEGQNVTLSCEQNLNHDAMYWYRQDPGQGLRLIYYSQIVNDFQKGDIAEGYSVSREKKESFPLTVTSAQKNPTAFYLCASSETGGMPDTQYFGPGTRLTVL.